These 29 T cell receptor beta chains came from one sample sequenced in a study of T cell changes during pregnancy in multiple sclerosis. Here immunoSEQ multiplex PCR was the method, and the copy in TCRdb shows in-frame clones only, minus some. The sample has more than 90,000 clones; 92% are singletons. Material: peripheral blood, obtained in the first trimester of pregnancy. The receptor source for this set is a female donor with multiple sclerosis, enrolled in a pregnancy study.

V is TRBV6-1 and J is TRBJ1-2; 10 nucleotides align to TRBD1. Trimming removed 7 bases from V and 6 bases from J; junction bases left unmatched: 5. CDR1 and CDR2 (germline): MNHNS, SASEGT. The CDR3 has 13 amino acids. The CDR3 loop is CASKLGQGDGYTF. The CDR3 DNA reads TGTGCCAGCAAGCTAGGACAGGGGGATGGCTACACCTTC.

The gene calls are TRBV9 and TRBJ2-2; weak D call: TRBD2 (7 bases). Germline V gene lookup returns CDR1 SGDLS and CDR2 YYNGEE. Between the trimmed V and J ends, which lost 1 base and 6 bases, there was a span of 13 bases. The CDR3 length is 15 residues. CDR3: CASSVRGGAPGELFF. The CDR3 DNA reads TGTGCCAGCAGCGTAAGGGGGGGCGCCCCCGGGGAGCTGTTTTTT.

J is TRBJ2-2 and V is TRBV6-5, with TRBD1 as a possible D gene (5 bases). The V gene's germline CDR1 is MNHEY and CDR2 SVGAGI. This CDR3 is 15 amino acids long. V was shortened by 7 bases and J by 6 bases, with 18 bases between the two germline ends. The CDR3 region has the DNA TGTGCCAGCACCTTAAGGAAGGGGTACGCCGGGGAGCTGTTTTTT. Its protein product is CASTLRKGYAGELFF.

This sequence joins TRBV4-2 and TRBJ2-1, with D possibly matching TRBD2 (6 bases). CDR1 LGHNA and CDR2 YNFKEQ come from the germline V gene. The CDR3 runs to 13 residues. Trimming took off 1 base at V and 10 bases at J, with 11 bases between the two ends. Here the CDR3 DNA reads TGTGCCAGCAGCCAAGGCCGGGGGAGGGAGCAGTTCTTC. Translated, it gives CASSQGRGREQFF.

The chain uses TRBV27 and TRBJ1-5; 11 bases map to TRBD1. Germline assignment: CDR1 MNHEY and CDR2 SMNVEV (reference sequence). This CDR3 has 19 residues. Trimming removed 0 bases from V and 0 bases from J; junction bases left unmatched: 7. CDR3 nucleotide sequence: TGTGCCAGCAGTTTATCTTTGGGACAGGGGGAGTATAGCAATCAGCCCCAGCATTTT. Translating it yields CASSLSLGQGEYSNQPQHF.

This chain uses TRBV29-1 with TRBJ2-2; tentatively, D is TRBD1 (5 bases). Looked up from germline, CDR1 is SQVTM and CDR2 is ANQGSEA. V lost 2 bases and J lost 1, with 5 bases in between. The CDR3 loop spans 13 amino acids. CDR3 residues: CSVEQGNTGELFF. The CDR3 DNA follows: TGCAGCGTTGAACAGGGGAACACCGGGGAGCTGTTTTTT.

The chain couples TRBV4-2 to TRBJ2-7; 15 bases line up with TRBD2. This CDR3 region has 19 residues. The trim removed 0 bases at V and 0 bases at J, leaving 6 bases unmatched. In germline, CDR1 is LGHNA, CDR2 YNFKEQ. The CDR3 DNA sequence: TGTGCCAGCAGCCAAGAGTGGGGACTAGCGGGAGGAAGCTCCTACGAGCAGTACTTC. It specifies CASSQEWGLAGGSSYEQYF.

The V gene is TRBV5-4, the J gene TRBJ2-3, with a possible D match to TRBD2 (7 bases). This CDR3 is built from 16 residues. Trimming removed 2 bases at V and 2 bases at J, with 15 bases between. CDR1 and CDR2 from the germline V gene are SGHNT and YYREEE (reference sequence). The CDR3 spells CASSFPLGGATDTQYF. CDR3 coding DNA: TGTGCCAGCAGCTTCCCTCTGGGGGGGGCCACAGATACGCAGTATTTT.

Regarding this clone: One end of the junction is discordant with germline, which a read error may explain. The chain couples TRBV7-2 to TRBJ2-7; 8 bases match TRBD1. This CDR3 has 15 residues. CDR1 and CDR2 from the germline V gene are SGHTA and FQGNSA. CDR3 residues: CAGSSLPGQAYEQYF. Written as DNA, the CDR3 is TGTGCCGGCAGCTCGTTACCGGGACAGGCCTATGAGCAGTACTTC.

The V and J genes are TRBV10-1 and TRBJ2-1; TRBD2 matches 9 bases. The trim removed 8 bases at V and 1 base at J, leaving 15 bases unmatched. This CDR3 contains 18 residues. Germline V lookup: CDR1 WNHNN, CDR2 SYGVQD (reference sequence). For the CDR3, the DNA is TGCGCCAGCGAGGAACTAGTAGCGGGAGAGAGGTCCTACAATGAGCAGTTCTTC. Its protein is CASEELVAGERSYNEQFF.

CDR3 amino acids: CASSPGLAVVYEQYF. The DNA of the CDR3 is TGTGCCAGCAGCCCGGGGCTAGCGGTAGTATACGAGCAGTACTTC. The chain links TRBV7-9 to TRBJ2-7; the match to TRBD2 covers 7 bases. Germline V lookup: CDR1 SEHNR, CDR2 FQNEAQ (reference sequence). Trimming removed 5 bases from V and 4 bases from J; junction bases left unmatched: 11. The CDR3 covers 15 residues.

The chain has TRBV7-2 and TRBJ2-7; TRBD2 matches at 10 bases. The CDR3 length is 15 residues. Germline CDR1 is SGHTA and CDR2 is FQGNSA. The trim removed 5 bases at V and 3 bases at J, leaving 7 bases unmatched. The chain's CDR3 is CASSPGLAIGYEQYF. The CDR3 DNA sequence: TGTGCCAGCAGCCCGGGACTAGCGATCGGCTACGAGCAGTACTTC.

The V and J genes are TRBV9 and TRBJ1-1; 7 positions match TRBD1. The CDR3 consists of 14 residues. Germline CDR1 is SGDLS and CDR2 is YYNGEE. The trim removed 0 bases at V and 5 bases at J, leaving 4 bases unmatched. In nucleotides, the CDR3 is TGTGCCAGCAGCGTAGCTTCAGGGGGGACTGAAGCTTTCTTT. Translated, it gives CASSVASGGTEAFF.

V is TRBV11-2 and J is TRBJ1-1; 8 bases fit TRBD1. V dropped 5 bases and J dropped 2; count of bases not matched to a gene: 4. From germline, CDR1 is SGHAT and CDR2 FQNNGV. CDR3 length: 14 amino acids. The CDR3 loop reads CASSLGQGNTEAFF. In nucleotides, the CDR3 is TGTGCCAGCAGCCTCGGACAGGGAAACACTGAAGCTTTCTTT.

The chain is built from TRBV5-1 and TRBJ2-5; the D gene is possibly TRBD1 (5 bases). Trimming took 0 bases from V and 3 from J, leaving 9 bases between them. This CDR3 has 14 amino acids. CDR1 SGHRS and CDR2 YFSETQ come from the germline V gene. The chain's CDR3 is CASSLEQAEETQYF. DNA of the CDR3: TGCGCCAGCAGCTTGGAACAGGCCGAAGAGACCCAGTACTTC.

The V and J genes are TRBV11-1 and TRBJ1-1; D unresolved. Per germline, CDR1 SGHAT and CDR2 FQDESV (reference sequence). This CDR3 has 14 amino acids. Trimming cost V 3 bases and J 10 bases, with 18 bases left between them. CDR3 nucleotides: TGTGCCAGCAGCTTTAGAACCTCTGTCATTGGAGCTTTCTTT. Translation: CASSFRTSVIGAFF. Full variable domain (outside the CDR3, taken from reference TRBV11-1 and TRBJ1-1): EAEVAQSPRYKITEKSQAVAFWCDPISGHATLYWYRQILGQGPELLVQFQDESVVDDSQLPKDRFSAERLKGVDSTLKIQPAELGDSAMYLCASSFRTSVIGAFFGQGTRLTVV.

This chain uses TRBV6-1 with TRBJ2-7, with TRBD2 matching 8 bases. Germline values: CDR1 MNHNS, CDR2 SASEGT. The trim removed 0 bases at V and 4 bases at J, leaving 5 bases unmatched. The length of the CDR3 is 15 residues. CDR3 DNA sequence: TGTGCCAGCAGTGAAGCTCGCGGGGGGAGTTACGAGCAGTACTTC. Translation gives CASSEARGGSYEQYF.

This chain connects TRBV5-5 to TRBJ2-5; 8 bases are a match to TRBD1. V lost 0 bases to trimming and J lost 10 bases; unmatched junction nucleotides: 8. Germline V lookup: CDR1 SGHKS, CDR2 YYEKEE (reference sequence). The CDR3 is made up of 14 amino acids. The CDR3 bases are TGTGCCAGCAGCTTGGCCAGGGGGCTGGGAGACCAGTACTTC. This translates into CASSLARGLGDQYF.

This rearrangement joins TRBV7-2 to TRBJ2-5, with TRBD2 as a possible D gene (6 bases). The CDR3 length is 14 residues. Germline CDR1 SGHTA, CDR2 FQGNSA. V was clipped by 1 base and J by 5 bases, with 11 bases between them. DNA for the CDR3: TGTGCCAGCAGCTTAGACCGGGAGCGGGAGACCCAGTACTTC. Translating gives CASSLDRERETQYF.

The rearrangement uses TRBV25-1 and TRBJ2-1; 11 nucleotides match TRBD2. The CDR3 loop spans 18 amino acids. V shed 2 bases and J 6 bases; nucleotides not matched to a gene: 12. Germline loops: CDR1 MGHDK, CDR2 SYGVNS. Here the CDR3 DNA reads TGTGCCAGCAGTGAAGGGGGTAGCGGGAGGGCCAAAGGCAATGAGCAGTTCTTC. This encodes CASSEGGSGRAKGNEQFF.

Comments on this clone: This sample also contains other DNA sequences that code for the same CDR3. This chain connects TRBV5-1 to TRBJ2-7; unclear D gene. Germline V CDR1 and CDR2: SGHRS, YFSETQ. The V end was cut by 0 bases, the J end by 0 bases, with 7 bases between. The CDR3 is 14 amino acids. The CDR3 coding sequence is TGCGCCAGCAGCTTGGGTCCGAGCTCCTACGAGCAGTACTTC. Encoded protein: CASSLGPSSYEQYF.

The chain has TRBV21-1 and TRBJ2-7; TRBD1, the table's D call, was not compared with the DNA. TRBV21-1 is a known pseudogene. The CDR3 spans 16 residues. In nucleotides, the CDR3 is TGTGCCAGCAGCAAGGGGTGGAGGACAGAACCCTACGAGCAGTACTTC. It is translated as CASSKGWRTEPYEQYF.

The genes are TRBV25-1 and TRBJ2-7; 9 nucleotides match TRBD1. The CDR3 length is 14 residues. Looked up from germline, CDR1 is MGHDK and CDR2 is SYGVNS. The trim removed 6 bases at V and 5 bases at J, leaving 8 bases unmatched. The CDR3: CASSPGQGRHEQYF. The CDR3 DNA follows: TGTGCCAGCAGCCCGGGACAGGGTCGGCACGAGCAGTACTTC.

The chain joins TRBV5-4 to TRBJ1-5; 9 bases are a match to TRBD1. The trim removed 5 bases at V and 5 bases at J, leaving 5 bases unmatched. The germline CDR1 and CDR2 sequences are SGHNT and YYREEE (reference sequence). This CDR3 has 14 residues. CDR3 nucleotide sequence: TGTGCCAGCAGTATACAGGGGGCCCATCAGCCCCAGCATTTT. This gives the protein CASSIQGAHQPQHF.

The chain joins TRBV19 to TRBJ2-7, with TRBD1 as a possible D gene (5 bases). The V end was cut by 8 bases, the J end by 6 bases, with 26 bases between. Germline V CDR1 and CDR2: LNHDA, SQIVND (reference sequence). CDR3 size: 16 residues. CDR3 region: CASSHSLGTLRAEQYF. The CDR3 nucleotides read TGTGCCAGTTCACACTCCTTGGGCACACTCAGGGCCGAGCAGTACTTC.

The chain has TRBV19 and TRBJ1-3, with 9 bases fitting TRBD1. Germline V gives CDR1 LNHDA, CDR2 SQIVND (reference sequence). The CDR3 consists of 17 residues. Trimming removed 5 bases from V and 3 bases from J; junction bases left unmatched: 11. CDR3 nucleotide sequence: TGTGCCAGTAGTCTCCGACCGGGACAGGGAGTTGGAAACACCATATATTTT. Translated: CASSLRPGQGVGNTIYF.

The CDR3 bases are TGCGCCAGCAGAGGTCTAGCTGGCGATGAGCAGTTCTTC. As protein: CASRGLAGDEQFF. The chain joins TRBV10-1 to TRBJ2-1, with D tentatively TRBD2 (5 bases). Trimming removed 6 bases at V and 8 bases at J, with 14 bases between. CDR3 length: 13 residues. Germline assignment: CDR1 WNHNN and CDR2 SYGVQD (reference sequence).

This clone appeared a single time. The chain carries TRBV7-6 and TRBJ1-1, with TRBD1 matching 8 bases. CDR1 and CDR2 (germline): SGHVS, FNYEAQ. CDR3 length: 12 amino acids. V gave up 8 bases and J gave up 3 bases; unmatched junction bases: 2. The CDR3 DNA is TGTGCCAGCCGGGACAGGTACACTGAAGCTTTCTTT. Residues: CASRDRYTEAFF.

CDR3 sequence (DNA): TGTGCCAGCAGTTACGGACAGGGGTGGGGAACAGAGACCCAGTACTTC. It translates to CASSYGQGWGTETQYF. The J gene is TRBJ2-5, the V gene TRBV6-5, with TRBD1 identical over 9 bases. CDR1 is MNHEY and CDR2 is SVGAGI in the germline V gene. Losses at the gene ends were 2 bases for V and 4 bases for J; bases not matched to a gene: 8. This CDR3 is built from 16 residues.